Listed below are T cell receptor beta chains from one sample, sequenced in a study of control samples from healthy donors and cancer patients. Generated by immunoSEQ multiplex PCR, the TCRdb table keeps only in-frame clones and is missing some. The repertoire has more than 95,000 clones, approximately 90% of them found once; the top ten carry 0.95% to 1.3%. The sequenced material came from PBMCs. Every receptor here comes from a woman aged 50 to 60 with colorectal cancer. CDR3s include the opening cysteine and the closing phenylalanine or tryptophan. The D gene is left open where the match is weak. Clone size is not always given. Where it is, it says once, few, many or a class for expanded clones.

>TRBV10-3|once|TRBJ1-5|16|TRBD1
CAISGTGDESNQPQHF
TGTGCCATCAGTGGGACAGGGGATGAGAGCAATCAGCCCCAGCATTTT
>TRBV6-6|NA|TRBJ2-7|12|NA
CASRRMNDEQYF
TGTGCCAGCAGACGAATGAATGACGAGCAGTACTTC
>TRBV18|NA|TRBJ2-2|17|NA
CASSPPWGRVDTGELFF
TGTGCCAGCTCACCACCCTGGGGGAGAGTCGACACCGGGGAGCTGTTTTTT
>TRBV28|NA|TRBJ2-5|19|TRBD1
CASSPYRDRDPSKGETQYF
TGTGCCAGCAGTCCCTACCGGGACAGGGACCCCTCGAAAGGAGAGACCCAGTACTTC
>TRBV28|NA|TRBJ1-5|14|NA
CASFPGFRNQPQHF
TGTGCCAGTTTCCCAGGGTTTCGCAATCAGCCCCAGCATTTT
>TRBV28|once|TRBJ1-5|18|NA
CATFRTPTALSFNQPQHF
TGTGCCACCTTTCGGACCCCGACGGCACTGAGTTTCAATCAGCCCCAGCATTTT
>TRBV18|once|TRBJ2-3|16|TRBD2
CASSRVAGGTTDTQYF
TGTGCCAGCTCACGTGTCGCGGGGGGGACGACAGATACGCAGTATTTT
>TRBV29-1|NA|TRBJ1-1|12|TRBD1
CSAGQTNTEAFF
TGCAGCGCGGGACAGACGAACACTGAAGCTTTCTTT
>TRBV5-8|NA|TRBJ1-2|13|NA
CASSLVGTYGYTF
TGTGCCAGCAGCTTGGTCGGGACCTATGGCTACACCTTC
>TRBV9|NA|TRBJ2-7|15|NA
CASSRSVSDFFEQYF
TGTGCCAGCAGTCGGAGCGTTTCCGACTTCTTCGAGCAGTACTTC
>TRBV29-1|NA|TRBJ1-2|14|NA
CSVPPRAGDYGYTF
TGCAGCGTTCCCCCTCGGGCTGGGGACTATGGCTACACCTTC
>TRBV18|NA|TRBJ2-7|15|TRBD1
CASSRMDRVFHEQYF
TGTGCCAGCTCACGCATGGACAGGGTGTTCCACGAGCAGTACTTC
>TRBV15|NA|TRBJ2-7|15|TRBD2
CATSFESGRAYEQYF
TGTGCCACCAGCTTCGAAAGCGGGAGGGCCTACGAGCAGTACTTC
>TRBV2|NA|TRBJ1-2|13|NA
CASSPDRNYGYTF
TGTGCCAGCAGTCCCGACAGGAACTATGGCTACACCTTC
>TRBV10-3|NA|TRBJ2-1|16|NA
CAISLGGGGSYNEQFF
TGTGCCATCAGCCTCGGAGGGGGGGGATCCTACAATGAGCAGTTCTTC
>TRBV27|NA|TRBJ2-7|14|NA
CASRPGTASYEQYF
TGTGCCAGCAGGCCTGGGACCGCCTCCTACGAGCAGTACTTC
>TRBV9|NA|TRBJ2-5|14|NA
CASSVVSDQETQYF
TGTGCCAGCAGCGTAGTATCAGATCAAGAGACCCAGTACTTC
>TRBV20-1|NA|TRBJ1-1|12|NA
CSASEGNTEAFF
TGCAGTGCTAGTGAGGGGAACACTGAAGCTTTCTTT
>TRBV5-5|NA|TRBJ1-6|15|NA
CASSPGPAVDSPLHF
TGTGCCAGCAGCCCTGGACCCGCGGTGGATTCACCCCTCCACTTT
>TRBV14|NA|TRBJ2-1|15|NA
CASSRPGLGYNEQFF
TGTGCCAGCAGCCGCCCGGGACTGGGTTACAATGAGCAGTTCTTC
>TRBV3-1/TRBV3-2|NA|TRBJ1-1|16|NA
CASSQEGEGTNTEAFF
TGTGCCAGCAGCCAAGAAGGAGAGGGGACGAACACTGAAGCTTTCTTT
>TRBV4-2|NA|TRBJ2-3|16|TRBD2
CASSQEGTSGTDTQYF
TGTGCCAGCAGCCAAGAAGGGACTAGCGGCACAGATACGCAGTATTTT
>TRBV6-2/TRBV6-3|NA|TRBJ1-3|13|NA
CASSSTGQHTIYF
TGTGCCAGCAGTTCTACCGGACAACACACCATATATTTT
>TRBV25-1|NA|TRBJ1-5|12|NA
CASSLGGQPQHF
TGTGCCAGCAGTCTAGGGGGTCAGCCCCAGCATTTT
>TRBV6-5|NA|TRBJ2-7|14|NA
CATKINRVLYEQYF
TGTGCCACCAAAATTAACAGGGTTCTCTACGAGCAGTACTTC
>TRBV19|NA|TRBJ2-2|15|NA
CASSTAIANTGELFF
TGTGCCAGTAGCACCGCAATTGCGAACACCGGGGAGCTGTTTTTT
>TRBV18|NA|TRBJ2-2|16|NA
CASRNTVLRNTGELFF
TGTGCCAGCCGTAACACAGTTCTAAGGAACACCGGGGAGCTGTTTTTT
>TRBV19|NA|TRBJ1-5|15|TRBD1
CASSSETGVMQPQHF
TGTGCCAGTAGTTCCGAGACAGGGGTGATGCAGCCCCAGCATTTT
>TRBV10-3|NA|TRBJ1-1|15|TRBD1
CAISPGTGGNTEAFF
TGTGCCATCAGTCCTGGGACAGGGGGAAACACTGAAGCTTTCTTT
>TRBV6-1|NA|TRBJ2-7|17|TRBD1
CASSVGSLRQGSYEQYF
TGTGCCAGCAGTGTCGGGTCACTACGACAGGGCTCCTACGAGCAGTACTTC
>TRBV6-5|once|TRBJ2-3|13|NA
CATRPEGTDTQYF
TGTGCCACCAGACCGGAAGGCACAGATACGCAGTATTTT
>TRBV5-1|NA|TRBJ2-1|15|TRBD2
CASSGGTSVYNEQFF
TGCGCCAGCAGCGGCGGGACTAGCGTCTACAATGAGCAGTTCTTC
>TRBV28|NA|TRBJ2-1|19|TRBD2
CASSFPSHPQREGQDEQFF
TGTGCCAGCAGTTTCCCGAGTCATCCCCAGCGGGAGGGCCAAGATGAGCAGTTCTTC
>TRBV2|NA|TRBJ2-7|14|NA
CASRETTSFYEQYF
TGTGCCAGCAGGGAGACTACTTCATTCTACGAGCAGTACTTC
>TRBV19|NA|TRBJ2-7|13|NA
CASSILDSYEQYF
TGTGCCAGTAGTATTTTAGACTCCTACGAGCAGTACTTC
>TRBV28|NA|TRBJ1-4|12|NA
CASSPIEEKLFF
TGTGCCAGCAGTCCCATAGAAGAAAAACTGTTTTTT
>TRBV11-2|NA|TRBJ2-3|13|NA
CASSPRVVDTQYF
TGTGCCAGCAGCCCTCGAGTGGTAGATACGCAGTATTTT
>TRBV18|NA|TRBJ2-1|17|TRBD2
CASSPMRLAGTDNEQFF
TGTGCCAGCTCACCGATGAGACTAGCGGGGACTGACAATGAGCAGTTCTTC
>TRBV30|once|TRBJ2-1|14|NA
CASRRGGGLNEQFF
TGTGCCTCCCGTCGTGGGGGCGGGTTGAATGAGCAGTTCTTC
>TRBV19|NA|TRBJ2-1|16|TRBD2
CASSPNSGGPYNEQFF
TGTGCCAGTAGTCCAAATAGCGGGGGGCCCTACAATGAGCAGTTCTTC
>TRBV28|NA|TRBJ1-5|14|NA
CASSLPGDLQPQHF
TGTGCCAGCAGTTTGCCGGGAGACCTTCAGCCCCAGCATTTT
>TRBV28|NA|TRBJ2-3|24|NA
CASSLQPTPQILKKPRASTDTQYF
TGTGCCAGCAGTTTACAGCCGACACCCCAAATATTGAAAAAACCTCGTGCTAGCACAGATACGCAGTATTTT
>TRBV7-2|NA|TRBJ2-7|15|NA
CASSLKGSSTYEQYF
TGTGCCAGCAGCTTGAAGGGGTCCAGCACCTACGAGCAGTACTTC
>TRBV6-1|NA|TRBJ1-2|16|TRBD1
CASSESPGQGNYGYTF
TGTGCCAGCAGTGAATCTCCGGGACAGGGTAACTATGGCTACACCTTC
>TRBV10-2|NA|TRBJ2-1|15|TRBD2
CASSDLAGGRNEQFF
TGCGCCAGCAGTGATCTAGCGGGAGGCCGTAATGAGCAGTTCTTC
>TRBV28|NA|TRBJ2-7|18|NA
CASSSRRARDPRRYEQYF
TGTGCCAGCAGTAGTAGACGAGCCCGGGACCCAAGACGCTACGAGCAGTACTTC
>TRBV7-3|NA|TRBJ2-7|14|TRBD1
CASSFGTGGDEQYF
TGTGCCAGCAGCTTCGGGACAGGGGGCGACGAGCAGTACTTC
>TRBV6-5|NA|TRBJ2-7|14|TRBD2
CASSERLAGVEQYF
TGTGCCAGCAGCGAGCGGCTAGCGGGAGTCGAGCAGTACTTC
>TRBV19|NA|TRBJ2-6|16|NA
CASHGLKYSGANVLTF
TGTGCCAGTCATGGGCTTAAGTACTCTGGGGCCAACGTCCTGACTTTC
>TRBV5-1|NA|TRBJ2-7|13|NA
CASSQGPNYEQYF
TGCGCCAGCAGCCAGGGACCGAACTACGAGCAGTACTTC
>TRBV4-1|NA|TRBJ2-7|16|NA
CASSQLGRGISYEQYF
TGCGCCAGCAGTCAACTAGGGAGGGGGATCTCCTACGAGCAGTACTTC
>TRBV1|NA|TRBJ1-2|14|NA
CTSSQGPGARTYTF
TGCACCAGCAGCCAAGGCCCCGGGGCGCGAACCTACACCTTC